This entry features one T cell receptor (beta chain) sequence. Its antigen is still unknown. This record comes from a study of STAT3 mutations in large granular lymphocyte leukemia. Study as a whole: Roughly half the longitudinally sequenced T-LGLL patients had canonical STAT3 mutations. Approximately 40% of treated T-LGLL patients showed hematologic response to immunosuppression. Findings and caveats of the study: After therapy, 6 of 18 patients switched clonotypes, all new clones STAT3 wild type. Every T-cell large granular lymphocyte leukemia patient had at least one immunodominant TCR beta clonotype.

The CDR3 extends over 15 amino acids. With 2 bases clipped from V and 6 bases from J, the junction kept 4 bases outside the gene matches. Germline assignment: CDR1 SGHRS and CDR2 YFSETQ. The table came from immunoSEQ multiplex PCR; TCRdb's copy has only in-frame clones and leaves some out. The sample lists about 12,000 clones, around 85% seen once, with about half in the top ten. The specimen sequenced was peripheral blood mononuclear cells. The chain carries TRBV5-1 and TRBJ2-1, with 11 positions matching TRBD2. This TCR came from a man between 60 and 70 years old with T-cell large granular lymphocyte leukemia. Some clones in this sample may be carry-over from other donors' samples. The CDR3 loop is CASSFSGRESNEQFF. As DNA, the CDR3 is TGCGCCAGCAGCTTTAGCGGGAGGGAAAGCAATGAGCAGTTCTTC.